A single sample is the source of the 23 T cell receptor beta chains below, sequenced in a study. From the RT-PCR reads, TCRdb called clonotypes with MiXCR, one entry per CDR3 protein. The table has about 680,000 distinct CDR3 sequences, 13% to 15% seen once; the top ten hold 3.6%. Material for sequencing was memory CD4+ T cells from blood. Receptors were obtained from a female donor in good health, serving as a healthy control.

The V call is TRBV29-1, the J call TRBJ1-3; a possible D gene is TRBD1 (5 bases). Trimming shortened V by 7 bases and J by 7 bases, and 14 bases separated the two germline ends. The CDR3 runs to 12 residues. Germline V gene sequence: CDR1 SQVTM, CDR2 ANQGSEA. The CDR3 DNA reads TGCAGCGCTGGGGGGGAGTGGAACACCATATATTTT. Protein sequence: CSAGGEWNTIYF.

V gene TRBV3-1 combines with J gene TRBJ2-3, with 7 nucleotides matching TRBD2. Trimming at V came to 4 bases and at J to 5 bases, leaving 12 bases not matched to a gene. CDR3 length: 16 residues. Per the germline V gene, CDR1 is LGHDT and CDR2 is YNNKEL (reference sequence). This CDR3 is CASSPPGGGKGDTQYF. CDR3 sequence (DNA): TGTGCCAGCAGCCCCCCCGGCGGGGGAAAGGGAGATACGCAGTATTTT.

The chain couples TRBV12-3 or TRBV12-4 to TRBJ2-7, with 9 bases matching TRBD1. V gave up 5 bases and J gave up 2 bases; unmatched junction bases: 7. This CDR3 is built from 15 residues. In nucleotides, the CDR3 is TGTGCCAGCAGTGACCGAGACAGGGGGACCTACGAGCAGTACTTC. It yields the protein CASSDRDRGTYEQYF.

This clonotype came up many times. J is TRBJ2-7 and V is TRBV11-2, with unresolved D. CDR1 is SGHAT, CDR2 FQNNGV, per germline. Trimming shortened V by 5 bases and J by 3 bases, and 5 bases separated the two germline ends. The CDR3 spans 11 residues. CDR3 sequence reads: CASSNRYEQYF. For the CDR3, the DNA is TGTGCCAGCAGCAACCGCTACGAGCAGTACTTC.

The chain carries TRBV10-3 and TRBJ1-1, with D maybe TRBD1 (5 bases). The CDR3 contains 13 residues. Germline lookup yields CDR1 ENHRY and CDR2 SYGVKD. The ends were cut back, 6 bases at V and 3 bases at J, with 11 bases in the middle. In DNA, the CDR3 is TGTGCCATCAGATTGACAGACGACACTGAAGCTTTCTTT. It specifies CAIRLTDDTEAFF.

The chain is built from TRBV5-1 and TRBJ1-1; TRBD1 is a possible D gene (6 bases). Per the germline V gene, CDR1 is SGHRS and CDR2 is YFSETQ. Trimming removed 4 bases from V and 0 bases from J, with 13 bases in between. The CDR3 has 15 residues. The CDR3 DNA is TGCGCCAGCAGCCCCCGGACAGACCTGAACACTGAAGCTTTCTTT. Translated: CASSPRTDLNTEAFF.

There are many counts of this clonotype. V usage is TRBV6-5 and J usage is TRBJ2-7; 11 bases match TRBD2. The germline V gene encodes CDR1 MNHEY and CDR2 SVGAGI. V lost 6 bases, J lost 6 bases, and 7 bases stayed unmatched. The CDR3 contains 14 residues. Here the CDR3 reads CASSLLAGAPEQYF. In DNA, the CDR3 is TGTGCCAGCAGCCTACTAGCGGGAGCCCCCGAGCAGTACTTC.

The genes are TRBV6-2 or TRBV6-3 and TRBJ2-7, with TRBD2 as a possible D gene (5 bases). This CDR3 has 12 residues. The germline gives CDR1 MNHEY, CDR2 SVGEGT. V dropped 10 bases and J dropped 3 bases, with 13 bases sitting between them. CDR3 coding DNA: TGTGCCACCAACGGAGCGGACTACGAGCAGTACTTC. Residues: CATNGADYEQYF.

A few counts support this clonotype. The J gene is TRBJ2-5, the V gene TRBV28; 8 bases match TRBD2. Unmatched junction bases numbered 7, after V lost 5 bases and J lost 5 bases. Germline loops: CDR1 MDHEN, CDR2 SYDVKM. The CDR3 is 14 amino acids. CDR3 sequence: CASSRVGLVETQYF. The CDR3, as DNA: TGTGCCAGCAGTCGGGTGGGACTAGTTGAGACCCAGTACTTC.

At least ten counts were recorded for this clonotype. In DNA form, the CDR3 reads TGCGCCAGCAGCCACCTGACAGGGGGTGGTATAGCTTTCTTT. Its protein product is CASSHLTGGGIAFF. This chain joins TRBV4-3 and TRBJ1-1, with TRBD1 identical over 9 bases. Trimming at V came to 3 bases and at J to 10 bases, leaving 9 bases not matched to a gene. The CDR3 has 14 amino acids. In germline, CDR1 is LGHNA, CDR2 YSLEER.

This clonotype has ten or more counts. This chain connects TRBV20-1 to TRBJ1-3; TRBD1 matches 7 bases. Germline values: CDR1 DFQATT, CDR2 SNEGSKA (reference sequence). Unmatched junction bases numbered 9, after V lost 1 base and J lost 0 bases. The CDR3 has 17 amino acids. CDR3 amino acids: CSARGQQTGRSGNTIYF. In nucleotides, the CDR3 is TGCAGTGCTAGAGGCCAACAGACAGGGCGCTCTGGAAACACCATATATTTT.

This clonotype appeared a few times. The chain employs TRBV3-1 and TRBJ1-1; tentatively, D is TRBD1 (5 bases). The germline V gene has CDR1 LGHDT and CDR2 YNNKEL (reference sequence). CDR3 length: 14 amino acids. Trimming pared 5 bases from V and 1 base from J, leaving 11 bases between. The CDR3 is CASSDNQGNTEAFF. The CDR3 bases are TGTGCCAGCAGCGACAACCAGGGGAACACTGAAGCTTTCTTT.

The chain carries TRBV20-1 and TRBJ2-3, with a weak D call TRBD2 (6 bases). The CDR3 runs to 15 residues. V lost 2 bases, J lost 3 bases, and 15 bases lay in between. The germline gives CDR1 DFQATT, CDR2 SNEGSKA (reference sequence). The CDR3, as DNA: TGCAGTGCTAGACAAAATAGCGGTCCGACAGATACGCAGTATTTT. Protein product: CSARQNSGPTDTQYF.

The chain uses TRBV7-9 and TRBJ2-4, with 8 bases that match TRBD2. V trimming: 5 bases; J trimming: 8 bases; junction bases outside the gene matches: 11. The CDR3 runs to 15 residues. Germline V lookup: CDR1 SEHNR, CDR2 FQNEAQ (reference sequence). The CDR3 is CASSQLAVAGDIQYF. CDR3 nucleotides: TGTGCCAGCAGCCAACTAGCGGTGGCGGGTGACATTCAGTACTTC.

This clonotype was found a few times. The CDR3 loop is CASSPSTGGEAFF. CDR3 DNA sequence: TGTGCCAGCAGCCCATCCACAGGGGGTGAAGCTTTCTTT. The chain joins TRBV27 to TRBJ1-1; 8 nucleotides match TRBD1. CDR3 length equals 13 residues. Germline CDR1 and CDR2: MNHEY and SMNVEV (reference sequence). Losses at the gene ends were 6 bases for V and 7 bases for J; bases not matched to a gene: 7.

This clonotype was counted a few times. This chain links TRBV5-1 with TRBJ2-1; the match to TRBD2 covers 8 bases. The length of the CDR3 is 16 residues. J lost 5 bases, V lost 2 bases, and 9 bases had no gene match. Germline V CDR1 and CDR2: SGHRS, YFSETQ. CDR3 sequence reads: CASSLQGLVNNNEQFF. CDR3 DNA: TGCGCCAGCAGCTTACAGGGACTAGTTAACAACAATGAGCAGTTCTTC. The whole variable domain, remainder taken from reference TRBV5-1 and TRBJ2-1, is KAGVTQTPRYLIKTRGQQVTLSCSPISGHRSVSWYQQTPGQGLQFLFEYFSETQRNKGNFPGRFSGRQFSNSRSEMNVSTLELGDSALYLCASSLQGLVNNNEQFFGPGTRLTVL.

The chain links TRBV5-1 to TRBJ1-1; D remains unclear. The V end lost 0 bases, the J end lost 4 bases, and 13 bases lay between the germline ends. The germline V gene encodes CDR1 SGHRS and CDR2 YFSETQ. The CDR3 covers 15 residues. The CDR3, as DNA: TGCGCCAGCAGCTTGGCTGGACCTCGGACCACTGAAGCTTTCTTT. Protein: CASSLAGPRTTEAFF.

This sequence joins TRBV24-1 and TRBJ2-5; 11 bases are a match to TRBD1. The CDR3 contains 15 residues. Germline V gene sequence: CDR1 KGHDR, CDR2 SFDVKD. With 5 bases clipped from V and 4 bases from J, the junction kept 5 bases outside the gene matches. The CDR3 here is CATSGTGGRSETQYF. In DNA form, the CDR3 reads TGTGCCACCAGTGGGACAGGGGGCAGGTCAGAGACCCAGTACTTC.

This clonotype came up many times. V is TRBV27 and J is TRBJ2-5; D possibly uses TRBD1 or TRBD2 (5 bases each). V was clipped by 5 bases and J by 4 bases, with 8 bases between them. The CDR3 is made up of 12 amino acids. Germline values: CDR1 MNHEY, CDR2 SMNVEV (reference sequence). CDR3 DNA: TGTGCCAGCAGTAAGGGGAGAGAGACCCAGTACTTC. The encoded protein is CASSKGRETQYF.

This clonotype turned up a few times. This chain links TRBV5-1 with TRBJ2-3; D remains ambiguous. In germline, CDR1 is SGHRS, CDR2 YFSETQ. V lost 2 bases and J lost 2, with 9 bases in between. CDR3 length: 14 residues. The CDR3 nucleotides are TGCGCCAGCAGCTTATCCACAGCCACAGATACGCAGTATTTT. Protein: CASSLSTATDTQYF.

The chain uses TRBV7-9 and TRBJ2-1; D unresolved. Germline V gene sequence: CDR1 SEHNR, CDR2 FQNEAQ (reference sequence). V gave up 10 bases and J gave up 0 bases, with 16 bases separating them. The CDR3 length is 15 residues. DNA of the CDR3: TGTGCCAACGCCAAGGGCAGAGACTCCTACAATGAGCAGTTCTTC. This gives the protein CANAKGRDSYNEQFF.

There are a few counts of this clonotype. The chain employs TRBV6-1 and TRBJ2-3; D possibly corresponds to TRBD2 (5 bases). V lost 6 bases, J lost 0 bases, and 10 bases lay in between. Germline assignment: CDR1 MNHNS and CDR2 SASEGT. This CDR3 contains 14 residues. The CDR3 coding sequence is TGTGCCAGCAGGGAACTAGGCAGCACAGATACGCAGTATTTT. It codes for CASRELGSTDTQYF.

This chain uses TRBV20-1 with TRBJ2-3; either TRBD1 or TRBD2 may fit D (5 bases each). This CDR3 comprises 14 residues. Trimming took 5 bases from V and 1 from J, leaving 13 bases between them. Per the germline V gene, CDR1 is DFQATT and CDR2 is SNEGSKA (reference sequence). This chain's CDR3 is CSAAPRDGTDTQYF. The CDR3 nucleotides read TGCAGTGCTGCCCCACGGGACGGCACAGATACGCAGTATTTT.